The 8 T cell receptor beta chains below come from one sample, sequenced in a study of CD8 T cells in ankylosing spondylitis. Study-wide results and caveats: Ankylosing spondylitis blood appeared to carry a characteristic TCR beta motif of several highly homologous variants.

TCRdb processed the 5' RACE reads anew with MiXCR; each CDR3 protein has one entry. The table lists roughly 350,000 distinct CDR3 sequences, 7.5% to 9% of them singletons. No antigen has been identified for these receptors. The specimen was blood, either unsorted or a sorted T cell fraction (not recorded which). These TCRs come from a male donor with ankylosing spondylitis.

This clonotype came up a few times. This chain connects TRBV12-3 or TRBV12-4 to TRBJ2-1; the D gene is possibly TRBD2 (5 bases). The CDR3 runs 15 residues. Trimming shortened V by 3 bases and J by 2 bases, and 11 bases separated the two germline ends. In DNA, the CDR3 is TGTGCCAGCAGTTTGAGAGGGAATCCCTACAATGAGCAGTTCTTC. This gives the protein CASSLRGNPYNEQFF.

This clonotype was observed a handful of times. The rearrangement uses TRBV6-5 and TRBJ2-7; D possibly corresponds to TRBD1 (6 bases). Germline loops: CDR1 MNHEY, CDR2 SVGAGI. The CDR3 covers 14 residues. Trimming cost V 2 bases and J 2 bases, with 10 bases left between them. In DNA form, the CDR3 reads TGTGCCAGCAGTTACGAGACAGGCGCCTACGAGCAGTACTTC. Its translation: CASSYETGAYEQYF.

This clonotype was counted ten times or more. The chain carries TRBV5-6 and TRBJ1-5, with D tentatively TRBD1 (5 bases). Trimming took 4 bases from V and 0 from J, leaving 11 bases between them. The CDR3 extends over 15 amino acids. The germline V gene has CDR1 SGHDT and CDR2 YYEEEE. CDR3 DNA sequence: TGTGCCAGCAGCCTGGGACCGACTAGCAATCAGCCCCAGCATTTT. This encodes CASSLGPTSNQPQHF.

This clonotype came up a few times. The DNA of the CDR3 is TGTGCCAGCAGCCTTCTCAGGGGGCTAGACTATGGCTACACCTTC. Protein: CASSLLRGLDYGYTF. The chain employs TRBV4-2 and TRBJ1-2, with 8 nucleotides matching TRBD1. Germline CDR1 reads LGHNA; CDR2 reads YNFKEQ. With V trimmed by 4 bases and J by 3 bases, 7 bases remained unmatched. This CDR3 has 15 residues.

This clonotype was counted ten times or more. The chain links TRBV12-3 or TRBV12-4 to TRBJ1-5; 8 positions match TRBD1. The CDR3 covers 15 residues. J lost 7 bases, V lost 6 bases, and 11 bases had no gene match. The CDR3 nucleotides are TGTGCCAGCAGCGCCCAGGGGGCTTCATGGCAGCCCCAGCATTTT. Protein product: CASSAQGASWQPQHF.

This clonotype has more than one count but fewer than ten. V is TRBV5-1 and J is TRBJ2-1, with 9 bases fitting TRBD2. CDR3 length: 15 residues. After removal of 5 bases from V and 8 bases from J, the junction contained 11 bases not matched to a gene. CDR1 is SGHRS and CDR2 is YFSETQ in the germline V gene. The chain's CDR3 is CASRSGTSPLHEQFF. DNA for the CDR3: TGCGCCAGCAGATCCGGGACTAGCCCCTTGCATGAGCAGTTCTTC.

The rearrangement joins TRBV2 to TRBJ2-2; D possibly matches TRBD1 or TRBD2 (5 bases each). Trimming cost V 7 bases and J 2 bases, with 11 bases left between them. CDR3 length: 14 amino acids. The germline V gene has CDR1 SNHLY and CDR2 FYNNEI. The CDR3 loop is CASTGRTNTGELFF. CDR3 bases: TGTGCCAGCACGGGGCGAACCAACACCGGGGAGCTGTTTTTT.

This clonotype was seen a few times. The V and J genes are TRBV13 and TRBJ2-7; D possibly uses TRBD1 or TRBD2 (5 bases each). V was shortened by 5 bases and J by 2 bases, with 16 bases between the two germline ends. The CDR3 loop spans 15 amino acids. Germline V gene data show CDR1 as PRHDT and CDR2 as FYEKMQ (reference sequence). Here the CDR3 DNA reads TGTGCCAGCAGCCTCGAGGGGCGGCCTGCCTACGAGCAGTACTTC. Amino acid sequence: CASSLEGRPAYEQYF.